Listed below are T cell receptor beta chains from one sample, sequenced in a study of T-cell memory formation after mild COVID-19. TCRdb redid the calling of the 5' RACE reads with MiXCR, one entry per CDR3 protein. The sample contains some 260,000 distinct CDR3 sequences, roughly 15% of which appear only once. The sequencing sample was made of PBMCs or a T cell subset sorted from them (not recorded which). These receptors were collected from a man between 18 and 35 years old who had mild COVID-19 (a few samples of this study predate the infection). Cell type and time point are not known. Both conserved end residues are part of each CDR3. A D gene is named only where the DNA matches it firmly. Rows may omit the clone size; those that give it use once, few, many or a size class.

14,few,TRBJ2-5,TRBV6-5,NA,CATGARPSGETQYF,TGTGCCACAGGGGCCCGACCCAGCGGAGAGACCCAGTACTTC
14,NA,TRBJ2-6,TRBV3-1,NA,CASSTSSGANVLTF,TGTGCCAGCAGTACCAGCTCTGGGGCCAACGTCCTGACTTTC
18,NA,TRBJ2-5,TRBV7-9,TRBD2,CASSFPLVERGLEETQYF,TGTGCCAGCAGTTTCCCCTTAGTAGAGCGGGGGTTAGAAGAGACCCAGTACTTC
17,NA,TRBJ2-7,TRBV19,NA,CASSLPRTPGSSYEQYF,TGTGCCAGTAGTCTCCCCAGGACTCCCGGCAGCTCCTACGAGCAGTACTTC
13,NA,TRBJ2-5,TRBV4-1,NA,CASSQEGQRGQYF,TGCGCCAGCAGCCAAGAGGGTCAAAGGGGCCAGTACTTC
14,NA,TRBJ1-1,TRBV9,NA,CASSKQHTNTEAFF,TGTGCCAGCAGTAAACAGCATACGAACACTGAAGCTTTCTTT
15,few,TRBJ2-1,TRBV18,NA,CASSALGRAGNEQFF,TGTGCCAGCTCAGCCTTAGGTCGGGCCGGCAATGAGCAGTTCTTC
14,NA,TRBJ2-1,TRBV24-1,NA,CATSDVNKNNEQFF,TGTGCCACCAGTGATGTTAACAAAAACAATGAGCAGTTCTTC
16,NA,TRBJ1-1,TRBV2,TRBD1,CASSDTGTGYDTEAFF,TGTGCCAGCAGTGACACAGGGACAGGGTATGACACTGAAGCTTTCTTT
16,NA,TRBJ2-2,TRBV11-2,TRBD2,CASSNEAGTIVGELFF,TGTGCCAGCAGCAATGAAGCCGGGACTATAGTCGGGGAGCTGTTTTTT
15,few,TRBJ2-1,TRBV12-3/TRBV12-4,TRBD2,CASSSLAGGRNEQFF,TGTGCCAGCAGTTCCCTGGCGGGGGGGCGCAATGAGCAGTTCTTC
14,NA,TRBJ1-4,TRBV2,NA,CASSPEATNEKLFF,TGTGCCAGCAGTCCGGAAGCAACTAATGAAAAACTGTTTTTT
13,NA,TRBJ1-5,TRBV29-1,NA,CSVDLGGNQPQHF,TGCAGCGTGGACCTCGGGGGCAATCAGCCCCAGCATTTT
15,few,TRBJ1-1,TRBV6-5,TRBD1,CASSYGTVMNTEAFF,TGTGCCAGCAGTTACGGGACAGTAATGAACACTGAAGCTTTCTTT
13,few,TRBJ1-1,TRBV28,NA,CASSSDWGTEAFF,TGTGCCAGCAGTTCGGATTGGGGGACTGAAGCTTTCTTT
14,NA,TRBJ2-5,TRBV7-9,NA,CASSPPSQQETQYF,TGTGCCAGCAGCCCCCCTTCCCAACAAGAGACCCAGTACTTC
14,NA,TRBJ2-7,TRBV20-1,TRBD2,CSARAQRGYYEQYF,TGCAGTGCTAGAGCCCAGCGGGGGTACTACGAGCAGTACTTC
15,NA,TRBJ2-1,TRBV12-3/TRBV12-4,NA,CASSLSPGRRGEQFF,TGTGCCAGCAGTTTATCTCCCGGGCGCCGCGGGGAGCAGTTCTTC
16,few,TRBJ1-5,TRBV19,TRBD1,CASRHRGAQSNQPQHF,TGTGCCAGTAGACACAGGGGGGCCCAAAGCAATCAGCCCCAGCATTTT
15,few,TRBJ1-4,TRBV4-1,NA,CASSQDSAGREKLFF,TGCGCCAGCAGCCAAGATTCAGCAGGGCGGGAAAAACTGTTTTTT
15,few,TRBJ2-3,TRBV7-3,NA,CASSGGQPGTDTQYF,TGTGCCAGCAGCGGGGGACAACCCGGCACAGATACGCAGTATTTT
13,NA,TRBJ2-3,TRBV11-2,NA,CATGGSSTDTQYF,TGTGCCACCGGGGGTTCTAGCACAGATACGCAGTATTTT
15,few,TRBJ2-1,TRBV7-2,TRBD2,CASSFTSGGRYEQFF,TGTGCCAGCAGCTTTACTAGCGGGGGGCGGTATGAGCAGTTCTTC
11,few,TRBJ1-1,TRBV12-5,NA,CASAPRGEAFF,TGTGCTAGTGCCCCTCGGGGGGAAGCTTTCTTT
13,few,TRBJ2-5,TRBV5-1,NA,CASSLGEIETQYF,TGCGCCAGCAGCTTGGGGGAGATAGAGACCCAGTACTTC
15,NA,TRBJ1-2,TRBV7-9,NA,CASSIWDAANYGYTF,TGTGCCAGCAGCATATGGGACGCGGCTAACTATGGCTACACCTTC
17,few,TRBJ1-6,TRBV5-1,NA,CASSPGSGATYNSPLHF,TGCGCCAGCAGCCCCGGATCGGGGGCAACCTATAATTCACCCCTCCACTTT
13,NA,TRBJ2-7,TRBV7-9,NA,CASSLVEGAEQYF,TGTGCCAGCAGCTTAGTAGAAGGGGCCGAGCAGTACTTC
14,few,TRBJ2-3,TRBV24-1,NA,CATSVSGSTDTQYF,TGTGCCACCAGTGTATCGGGTAGCACAGATACGCAGTATTTT
16,NA,TRBJ1-5,TRBV20-1,NA,CSARDRRQGVGQPQHF,TGCAGTGCTAGAGATCGGCGACAAGGGGTTGGTCAGCCCCAGCATTTT
15,many,TRBJ2-3,TRBV2,TRBD2,CASSREGPRVGTQYF,TGTGCCAGCAGCCGGGAGGGACCGCGCGTCGGTACGCAGTATTTT
15,NA,TRBJ2-5,TRBV25-1,TRBD1,CASSDRTGPQETQYF,TGTGCCAGCAGTGATCGGACAGGGCCACAAGAGACCCAGTACTTC
16,few,TRBJ2-3,TRBV28,TRBD2,CASSSGSGGPGDTQYF,TGTGCCAGCAGTTCGGGTAGCGGGGGGCCAGGGGATACGCAGTATTTT
13,NA,TRBJ1-2,TRBV28,NA,CASMVADNYGYTF,TGTGCCAGCATGGTTGCGGACAACTATGGCTACACCTTC
15,NA,TRBJ2-2,TRBV9,TRBD1,CASSPVQGASGELFF,TGTGCCAGCAGCCCCGTTCAGGGGGCGTCCGGGGAGCTGTTTTTT
15,NA,TRBJ1-5,TRBV6-2/TRBV6-3,TRBD1,CASRPDRGSNQPQHF,TGTGCCAGCAGGCCAGACAGGGGGAGCAATCAGCCCCAGCATTTT
13,few,TRBJ2-7,TRBV10-2,TRBD2,CASVLAGGDEQYF,TGCGCCAGTGTACTAGCGGGGGGGGACGAGCAGTACTTC